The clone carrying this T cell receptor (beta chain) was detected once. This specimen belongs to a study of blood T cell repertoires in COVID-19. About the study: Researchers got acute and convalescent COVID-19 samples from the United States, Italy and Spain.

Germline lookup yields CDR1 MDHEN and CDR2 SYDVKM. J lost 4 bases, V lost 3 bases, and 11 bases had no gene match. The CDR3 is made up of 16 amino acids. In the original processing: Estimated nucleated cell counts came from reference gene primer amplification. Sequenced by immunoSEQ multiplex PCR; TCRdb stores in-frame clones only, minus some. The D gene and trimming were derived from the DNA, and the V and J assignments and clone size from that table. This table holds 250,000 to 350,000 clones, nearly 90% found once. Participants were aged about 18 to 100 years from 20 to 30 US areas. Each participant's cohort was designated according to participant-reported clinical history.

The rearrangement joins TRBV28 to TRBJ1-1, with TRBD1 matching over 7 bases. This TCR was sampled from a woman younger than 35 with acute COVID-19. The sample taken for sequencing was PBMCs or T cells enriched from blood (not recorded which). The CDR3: CASSFLPGQRATEAFF. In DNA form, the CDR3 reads TGTGCCAGCAGTTTCCTTCCGGGACAGCGAGCCACTGAAGCTTTCTTT.